The 5 T cell receptor beta chains below were found in one sample sequenced in a study of shared clonotypes between healthy human individuals. Libraries were prepared by immunoSEQ multiplex PCR; TCRdb keeps only in-frame clonotypes and omits some of them. This sample has 2 million or so clones, with roughly 94% found just once. Source material: naive CD4+ T cells sorted from blood. Subset specified: CD45RA+ positively selected. These receptors were taken from a man aged 18-30 years in good health.

As for this clone: The same CDR3 can be traced to other DNA sequences in this sample. The V and J genes are TRBV10-3 and TRBJ2-3, with unresolved D. CDR1 ENHRY and CDR2 SYGVKD come from the germline V gene. The CDR3 extends over 12 amino acids. The germline V and J ends were trimmed by 6 bases and 0 bases, with 4 bases remaining between them. The CDR3 loop is CAIRDSTDTQYF. DNA for the CDR3: TGTGCCATCAGGGACAGCACAGATACGCAGTATTTT.

The chain combines TRBV4-1 with TRBJ1-1; D remains ambiguous. CDR1 is MGHRA, CDR2 YSYEKL, per germline. V lost 4 bases to trimming and J lost 6 bases, with 15 bases between them. The CDR3 runs to 14 residues. This chain's CDR3 is CASSRSDGRSEAFF. CDR3 sequence (DNA): TGCGCCAGCAGCCGCTCCGACGGACGATCTGAAGCTTTCTTT.

The chain recombines TRBV19 with TRBJ2-7; the match to TRBD2 covers 8 bases. The CDR3 totals 14 residues. V gave up 5 bases and J gave up 0 bases; unmatched junction bases: 3. Germline CDR1 LNHDA, CDR2 SQIVND (reference sequence). CDR3 in amino acids: CASSWSGGSYEQYF. CDR3 coding DNA: TGTGCCAGTAGTTGGAGCGGGGGCTCCTACGAGCAGTACTTC.

This clone was picked up one time. The gene calls are TRBV18 and TRBJ1-1; D is ambiguous. With 0 bases removed from V and 3 bases from J, the gap between germline ends came to 11 bases. CDR1 and CDR2 (germline): KGHSH, LQKENI. This CDR3 has 15 amino acids. The CDR3 DNA sequence: TGTGCCAGCTCACCACCGTGGGATGGGGACACTGAAGCTTTCTTT. Translating it yields CASSPPWDGDTEAFF.

With regard to this clone: Other DNA sequences in the same sample also yield this CDR3. J is TRBJ2-3 and V is TRBV20-1; the D is unclear. The CDR3 spans 11 residues. Deletions cut 3 bases from V and 3 bases from J, with 4 bases between. The germline gives CDR1 DFQATT, CDR2 SNEGSKA (reference sequence). The CDR3 sequence: CSARGTDTQYF. The DNA for the CDR3 is TGCAGTGCTAGGGGGACAGATACGCAGTATTTT.